This TCR beta chain was sequenced during a study of human T cells and chemical hapten exposure. Separate cDNA molecules received unique molecular identifiers, which the library attached to them. TCRdb ran MiXCR on the RACE reads and lists one entry per CDR3 protein. The sample contains around 130,000 distinct CDR3 sequences, approximately 9.5% of which appear only once. This CDR3 spans 15 amino acids. V lost 4 bases to trimming and J lost 4 bases, with 14 bases between them. The V gene's germline CDR1 is LNHDA and CDR2 SQIVND (reference sequence). The time point: healthy volunteer bleed at 2 weeks. Someone pulled total RNA out of unfractionated whole blood.

The sequence derives from a male donor in good health. Some clones in this sample may be carry-over from other donors' samples. The chain carries TRBV19 and TRBJ1-5, with D possibly TRBD1 on 5 matching bases. Sequencing was done on a sample of whole blood. In DNA, the CDR3 is TGTGCCAGTAGTACCCGGGACGGAATTAATCAGCCCCAGCATTTT. This translates into CASSTRDGINQPQHF. Full variable domain (rest looked up from reference TRBV19 and TRBJ1-5): DGGITQSPKYLFRKEGQNVTLSCEQNLNHDAMYWYRQDPGQGLRLIYYSQIVNDFQKGDIAEGYSVSREKKESFPLTVTSAQKNPTAFYLCASSTRDGINQPQHFGDGTRLSIL.